This TCR beta chain was retrieved from a study of T-cell reconstitution after alpha-beta-depleted transplantation in children. In its sample, this clonotype was seen many times. Its specificity is unknown. Germline V gene sequence: CDR1 SQVTM, CDR2 ANQGSEA. V was pared by 4 bases and J by 4 bases, with 13 bases between. This CDR3 region has 14 residues. Study observations and caveats: Several hundred graft clones that had expanded were reportedly the source of alpha-beta T cells about two months after transplant. The main origin of T-cell counts and diversity one year after transplant was newly produced T cells. Surviving recipient T cells and thymic progenitors underlay high day-60 TCRbeta diversity in some patients.

Preparation of the TCRbeta library involved a method that used unique molecular identifiers. TCRdb ran MiXCR on the PCR reads and lists one entry per CDR3 protein. The data show a few hundred thousand distinct CDR3 sequences, 13% seen once. The source was PBMCs, mostly from graft donor cells, collected 360 days after TCRalphabeta/CD19-depleted stem cell transplant. The clonotype was recovered from a male patient between 5 and 17 years old who had a stem cell transplant for acute myeloid leukemia, so the T cells may come from the graft donor. This chain joins TRBV29-1 and TRBJ2-2; perhaps TRBD2 as D (5 bases). This CDR3 is CSVAPPGITGELFF. The CDR3 region has the DNA TGCAGCGTTGCTCCCCCCGGGATCACCGGGGAGCTGTTTTTT.